The entry that follows covers one T cell receptor beta chain sequence. The data belong to a study of blood T cell repertoires in COVID-19. Study details: Samples taken during acute and convalescent COVID-19 were collected in the United States, Italy and Spain. The analysed material was cDNA or gDNA that came from T cells, B-cell-depleted T cells, or PBMCs.

Produced via immunoSEQ multiplex PCR; TCRdb's table is partial and in-frame only. This sample yields about 250,000 clones, of which 85% to 90% are seen a single time; 1.3% to 1.5% belongs to the top ten. Germline assignment: CDR1 MGHRA and CDR2 YSYEKL. Trimming took off 0 bases at V and 6 bases at J, with 9 bases between the two ends. The CDR3 totals 15 residues. This chain connects TRBV4-1 to TRBJ1-6, with no clear D. Sequenced: peripheral blood. The sequence derives from an elderly man with acute or convalescent COVID-19. The CDR3 spells CASSQDGSFNSPLHF. Here the CDR3 DNA reads TGCGCCAGCAGCCAAGACGGGTCTTTTAATTCACCCCTCCACTTT.